Listed here are 20 T cell receptor beta chains from one sample, sequenced in a study of beta chain features in type 1 diabetes. Expressed TCRB transcripts were sequenced after all isolated RNA was converted to cDNA. Measured with immunoSEQ multiplex PCR; TCRdb has only the in-frame clones, and not every one. The repertoire holds around 300,000 clones, with around 15% as singletons. The specimen was central memory CD4+ T cells from blood. The receptors come from a man aged 25-45 years in good health.

This clone has more than one count but fewer than ten. The chain recombines TRBV19 with TRBJ1-2; D is uncertain. Germline-derived CDR1 and CDR2 are LNHDA and SQIVND (reference sequence). V lost 6 bases and J lost 5, with 16 bases in between. The CDR3 has 14 residues. The DNA of the CDR3 is TGTGCCAGTAGCTCAGCGCAGGCCGTATATGGCTACACCTTC. It yields the protein CASSSAQAVYGYTF. Full variable domain (missing parts from reference TRBV19 and TRBJ1-2): DGGITQSPKYLFRKEGQNVTLSCEQNLNHDAMYWYRQDPGQGLRLIYYSQIVNDFQKGDIAEGYSVSREKKESFPLTVTSAQKNPTAFYLCASSSAQAVYGYTFGSGTRLTVV.

The V and J genes are TRBV7-2 and TRBJ2-7; D uncertain. V lost 2 bases and J 3 bases, leaving 8 bases between the germline ends. This CDR3 has 13 amino acids. Looked up from germline, CDR1 is SGHTA and CDR2 is FQGNSA. The CDR3 sequence is CASSLNRGYEQYF. The DNA for the CDR3 is TGTGCCAGCAGCTTAAATCGAGGCTACGAGCAGTACTTC. The variable domain in full, with the rest retrieved from reference TRBV7-2 and TRBJ2-7, is GAGVSQSPSNKVTEKGKDVELRCDPISGHTALYWYRQSLGQGLEFLIYFQGNSAPDKSGLPSDRFSAERTGGSVSTLTIQRTQQEDSAVYLCASSLNRGYEQYFGPGTRLTVT.

This clone was seen a few times. The chain uses TRBV7-6 and TRBJ2-7, with TRBD1 as a possible D gene (6 bases). Trimming removed 4 bases at V and 0 bases at J, with 16 bases between. This CDR3 spans 16 amino acids. CDR1 is SGHVS, CDR2 FNYEAQ, per germline. As DNA, the CDR3 is TGTGCCAGCAGCTCGGGACACCTGAGGAGCTCCTACGAGCAGTACTTC. Its protein is CASSSGHLRSSYEQYF.

In its sample, this clone was seen a few times. The rearrangement links TRBV6-1 to TRBJ2-7; 10 positions agree with TRBD2. V gave up 1 base and J gave up 5 bases; unmatched junction bases: 8. CDR3 length: 16 amino acids. Per the germline V gene, CDR1 is MNHNS and CDR2 is SASEGT. CDR3 protein: CASSEDPAGGRNEQYF. As DNA, the CDR3 is TGTGCCAGCAGTGAAGACCCAGCGGGGGGGCGCAACGAGCAGTACTTC.

V usage is TRBV27 and J usage is TRBJ1-1; D may be TRBD1 (6 bases). Trimming shortened V by 4 bases and J by 3 bases, and 12 bases separated the two germline ends. In germline, CDR1 is MNHEY, CDR2 SMNVEV (reference sequence). The CDR3 totals 14 residues. This CDR3 reads CASSSPPGDTEAFF. CDR3 bases: TGTGCCAGCAGTTCCCCTCCAGGGGACACTGAAGCTTTCTTT.

The rearrangement uses TRBV6-1 and TRBJ2-7; D tentatively fits TRBD1 or TRBD2 (6 bases each). Germline CDR1 reads MNHNS; CDR2 reads SASEGT. V was pared by 7 bases and J by 2 bases, with 18 bases between. The CDR3 spans 15 residues. The CDR3 loop reads CASTIHRAGTYEQYF. The CDR3 DNA follows: TGTGCCAGCACCATCCACAGGGCGGGGACCTACGAGCAGTACTTC.

A few counts support this clone. The chain couples TRBV4-3 to TRBJ2-7; 11 positions agree with TRBD2. In germline, CDR1 is LGHNA, CDR2 YSLEER. The V segment lost 0 bases and the J segment 9 bases; nucleotides outside the gene matches: 10. This CDR3 has 16 residues. The CDR3 DNA sequence: TGCGCCAGCAGCCAAGATCGAACTAGCGGGGGCTCTTTGCAGTACTTC. This sequence encodes CASSQDRTSGGSLQYF.

Concerning this clone: The identical CDR3 is also encoded by other nucleotide sequences in the sample. The chain is built from TRBV28 and TRBJ1-2; possible D gene TRBD1, 5 bases. Germline-derived CDR1 and CDR2 are MDHEN and SYDVKM. The CDR3 contains 14 residues. The V and J ends lost 6 bases and 2 bases respectively, with 13 bases between them. The CDR3 DNA sequence: TGTGCCAGCAGCTTGCAGGGTTTGAACTATGGCTACACCTTC. Its protein is CASSLQGLNYGYTF.

The genes are TRBV18 and TRBJ2-7; 7 bases agree with TRBD2. V shed 3 bases, J shed 4 bases, and the junction held 3 bases outside the gene matches. Germline V gives CDR1 KGHSH, CDR2 LQKENI. CDR3 length: 13 amino acids. For the CDR3, the DNA is TGTGCCAGCTCACCTGTCGGGGGGTACGAGCAGTACGTC. Translated: CASSPVGGYEQYV.

The chain is built from TRBV7-2 and TRBJ1-4, with 7 bases matching TRBD1. Germline values: CDR1 SGHTA, CDR2 FQGNSA. This CDR3 spans 15 amino acids. The junction had 7 bases not matched to a gene; V was cut back by 6 bases and J by 3 bases. The CDR3 loop reads CASRPQGQPNEKLFF. CDR3 nucleotide sequence: TGTGCCAGCAGGCCTCAGGGACAGCCTAATGAAAAACTGTTTTTT.

The chain couples TRBV6-6 to TRBJ1-4, with TRBD1 as a possible D gene (5 bases). The CDR3 runs 11 residues. Trimming left V 7 bases short and J 15 bases short, with 15 bases between. The germline CDR1 and CDR2 sequences are MNHNY and SVGAGI (reference sequence). The CDR3, as DNA: TGTGCCAGCACGGGAGGAGGAGGGGTGTTTTTT. This gives the protein CASTGGGGVFF.

This clone occurred a few times. The chain joins TRBV5-1 to TRBJ2-2, with 10 bases matching TRBD2. The CDR3 is 17 residues long. Germline-derived CDR1 and CDR2 are SGHRS and YFSETQ. The ends lost 0 bases at V and 1 base at J; junction bases unmatched: 3. Here the CDR3 reads CASSLGTSGKNTGELFF. The CDR3 DNA reads TGCGCCAGCAGCTTGGGCACTAGCGGGAAGAACACCGGGGAGCTGTTTTTT.

The genes are TRBV6-1 and TRBJ1-4, with D unclear. There are 15 residues in the CDR3. V lost 3 bases to trimming and J lost 7 bases, with 15 bases between them. CDR1 is MNHNS, CDR2 SASEGT, per germline. CDR3 amino acids: CASSDPGAVGEKLFF. For the CDR3, the DNA is TGTGCCAGCAGTGACCCAGGCGCTGTTGGTGAAAAACTGTTTTTT.

The chain uses TRBV4-2 and TRBJ2-5, with D maybe TRBD2 (5 bases). Germline lookup yields CDR1 LGHNA and CDR2 YNFKEQ. The CDR3 has 15 residues. With 4 bases removed from V and 0 bases from J, the gap between germline ends came to 12 bases. The CDR3 coding sequence is TGTGCCAGCAGCCTCCCAACTAGTTACCAAGAGACCCAGTACTTC. Amino acid sequence: CASSLPTSYQETQYF.

This clone is labeled as medium-sized. The rearrangement links TRBV19 to TRBJ2-3; D unclear. The CDR3 sequence is 15 residues long. The germline V and J ends were trimmed by 5 bases and 0 bases, with 12 bases remaining between them. Germline V gives CDR1 LNHDA, CDR2 SQIVND (reference sequence). The chain's CDR3 is CASSGEVSSTDTQYF. The CDR3 DNA follows: TGTGCCAGTAGTGGTGAAGTTTCTAGCACAGATACGCAGTATTTT.

The chain links TRBV10-3 to TRBJ2-5; D possibly uses TRBD1 or TRBD2 (5 bases each). The better agreement between TRBJ2-7 and the DNA end casts doubt on the J call. There are 13 residues in the CDR3. In germline, CDR1 is ENHRY, CDR2 SYGVKD. CDR3 sequence (DNA): TGTGCCACCCAAGGGACGCTAACCTACGAGCAGTACTTC. It codes for CATQGTLTYEQYF.

This clone showed up just a few times. The chain uses TRBV2 and TRBJ2-7, with D possibly being TRBD2 (6 bases). Trimming removed 7 bases from V and 5 bases from J, with 18 bases in between. This CDR3 comprises 14 residues. Germline V CDR1 and CDR2: SNHLY, FYNNEI. CDR3 DNA sequence: TGTGCCAGCATCGAAAACTTTGGGGGGAACGAGCAGTACTTC. Residues: CASIENFGGNEQYF.

A few counts support this clone. The genes are TRBV5-1 and TRBJ2-3; 13 bases line up with TRBD2. V shed 0 bases, J shed 6 bases, and the junction held 7 bases outside the gene matches. CDR3 length: 17 amino acids. Germline V lookup: CDR1 SGHRS, CDR2 YFSETQ. The CDR3 sequence is CASSLEGLAGAGDTQYF. For the CDR3, the DNA is TGCGCCAGCAGCTTGGAAGGACTAGCGGGGGCCGGGGATACGCAGTATTTT.

V usage is TRBV11-1 and J usage is TRBJ2-1, with unresolved D. This CDR3 region has 15 residues. V was pared by 5 bases and J by 3 bases, with 14 bases between. CDR1 is SGHAT and CDR2 is FQDESV in the germline V gene (reference sequence). CDR3 nucleotides: TGTGCCAGCAGCGCAACAGATACCAGCTACAATGAGCAGTTCTTC. It yields the protein CASSATDTSYNEQFF.

Remarks on this clone: This sample includes further DNA sequences coding for the same CDR3. This chain links TRBV5-4 with TRBJ2-7; D is tentatively TRBD1 or TRBD2 (5 bases each). CDR3 length equals 14 residues. Germline V CDR1 and CDR2: SGHNT, YYREEE (reference sequence). V lost 4 bases to trimming and J lost 2 bases, with 13 bases between them. CDR3 DNA sequence: TGTGCCAGCAGCGCCGGGACGGTGGCCTACGAGCAGTACTTC. It yields the protein CASSAGTVAYEQYF.